This T cell receptor (beta chain) was captured in a study of blood T cell repertoires in COVID-19. Whole-study context: Some COVID-19 samples were acute and others convalescent; all came from the United States, Italy and Spain. Nucleic acid was either cDNA or gDNA, and it came from T cells, B-cell-depleted T cells, or PBMCs.

This CDR3 is built from 16 residues. The germline gives CDR1 KGHDR, CDR2 SFDVKD. V was shortened by 0 bases and J by 5 bases, with 15 bases between the two germline ends. Original handling: Estimation of nucleated cell counts relied on the amplification of reference gene primers. Using immunoSEQ multiplex PCR, the repertoire was profiled, and TCRdb retains in-frame clones only, with some absent. That table furnishes V, J and clone size, whereas the DNA furnished D and trimming. Of 200,000 to 250,000 clones listed, more than 65% are singletons. V gene TRBV24-1 combines with J gene TRBJ1-2; the D gene is possibly TRBD1 (6 bases). Sequenced material: peripheral blood. The receptor's source is a human donor in a cohort sampled during active COVID-19. This CDR3 is CATSDLSQGIRYGYTF. CDR3 nucleotides: TGTGCCACCAGTGATTTGTCTCAGGGGATTCGGTATGGCTACACCTTC.